The T cell receptor beta chain under discussion was sequenced for a study of blood T cell repertoires in COVID-19. Across the study: The origin of the acute and convalescent COVID-19 samples was the United States, Italy and Spain. Nucleic acid was either cDNA or gDNA, and it came from T cells, B-cell-depleted T cells, or PBMCs.

Under the authors' procedure: Reference gene primer amplification gave nucleated cell count estimates. The protocol was immunoSEQ multiplex PCR, while the TCRdb copy is restricted to in-frame clones and leaves out a portion. The V and J calls and clone size are taken from that table; D and trimming were inferred from the DNA. The table lists about 320,000 clones, 65% to 90% of them singletons. CDR3 size: 14 residues. The germline V gene encodes CDR1 MNHEY and CDR2 SVGAGI. V lost 4 bases to trimming and J lost 8 bases, with 15 bases between them. The sequenced material came from peripheral blood. This sequence joins TRBV6-5 and TRBJ1-3; a weak D match, TRBD1 (5 bases). The origin of this receptor is a human donor in a cohort sampled during active COVID-19. The CDR3 DNA is TGTGCCAGCAGTTTCGGGACTTCTTCGGACACCATATATTTT. Amino acid sequence: CASSFGTSSDTIYF.